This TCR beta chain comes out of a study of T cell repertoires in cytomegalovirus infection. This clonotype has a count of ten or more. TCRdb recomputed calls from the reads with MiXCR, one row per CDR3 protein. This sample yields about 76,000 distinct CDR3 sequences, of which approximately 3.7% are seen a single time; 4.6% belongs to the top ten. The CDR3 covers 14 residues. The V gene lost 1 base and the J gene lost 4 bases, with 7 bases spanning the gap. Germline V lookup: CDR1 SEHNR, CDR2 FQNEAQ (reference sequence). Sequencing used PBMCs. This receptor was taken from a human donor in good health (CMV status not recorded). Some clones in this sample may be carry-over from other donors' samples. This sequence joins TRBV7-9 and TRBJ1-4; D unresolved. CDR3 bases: TGTGCCAGCAGCTTAGTTGGCAGTAATGAAAAACTGTTTTTT. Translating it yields CASSLVGSNEKLFF.